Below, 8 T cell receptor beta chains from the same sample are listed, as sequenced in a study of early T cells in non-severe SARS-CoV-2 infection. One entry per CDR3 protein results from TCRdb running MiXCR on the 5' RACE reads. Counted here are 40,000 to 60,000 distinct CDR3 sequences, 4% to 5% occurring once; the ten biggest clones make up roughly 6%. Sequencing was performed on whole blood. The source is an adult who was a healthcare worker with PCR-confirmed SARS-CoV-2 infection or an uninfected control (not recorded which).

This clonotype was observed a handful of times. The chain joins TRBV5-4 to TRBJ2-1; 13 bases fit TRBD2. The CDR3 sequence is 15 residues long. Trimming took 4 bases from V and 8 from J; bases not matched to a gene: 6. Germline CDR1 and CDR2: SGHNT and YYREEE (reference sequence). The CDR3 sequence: CASSSRTSGSDEQFF. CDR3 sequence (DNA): TGTGCCAGCAGCAGCCGGACTAGCGGGAGTGATGAGCAGTTCTTC.

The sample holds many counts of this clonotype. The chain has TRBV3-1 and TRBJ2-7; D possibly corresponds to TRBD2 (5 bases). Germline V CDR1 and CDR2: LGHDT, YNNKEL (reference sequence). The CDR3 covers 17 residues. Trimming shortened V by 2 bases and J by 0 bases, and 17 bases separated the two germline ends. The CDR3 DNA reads TGTGCCAGCAGCCAAAGATTTGGGCGGGTCTCCTCCTACGAGCAGTACTTC. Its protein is CASSQRFGRVSSYEQYF.

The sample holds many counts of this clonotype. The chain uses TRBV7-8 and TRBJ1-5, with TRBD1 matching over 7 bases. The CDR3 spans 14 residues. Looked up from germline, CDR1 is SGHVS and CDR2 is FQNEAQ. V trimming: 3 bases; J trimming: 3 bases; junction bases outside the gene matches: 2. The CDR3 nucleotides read TGTGCCAGCAGCTTCGACAGGGACAATCAGCCCCAGCATTTT. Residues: CASSFDRDNQPQHF.

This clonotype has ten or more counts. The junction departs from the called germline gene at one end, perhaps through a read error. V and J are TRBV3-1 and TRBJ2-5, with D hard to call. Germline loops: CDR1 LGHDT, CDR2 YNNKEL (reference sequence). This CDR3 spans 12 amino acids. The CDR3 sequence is CASSPDQETQYF. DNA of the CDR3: TGTGCCAGCAGCCCGGACCAGGAGACCCAGTACTTC.

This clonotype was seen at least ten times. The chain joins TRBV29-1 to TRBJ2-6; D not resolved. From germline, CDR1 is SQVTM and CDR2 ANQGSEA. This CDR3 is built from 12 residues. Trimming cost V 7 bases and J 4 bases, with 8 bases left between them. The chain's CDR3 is CSAGEGANVLTF. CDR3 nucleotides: TGCAGCGCCGGAGAAGGGGCCAACGTCCTGACTTTC.

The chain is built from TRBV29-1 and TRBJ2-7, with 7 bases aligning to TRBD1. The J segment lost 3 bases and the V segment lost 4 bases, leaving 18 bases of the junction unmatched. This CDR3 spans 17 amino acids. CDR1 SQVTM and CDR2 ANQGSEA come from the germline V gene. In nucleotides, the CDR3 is TGCAGCGTTGGCACCGGGTTGGCGGCAGGGGGATTCTACGAGCAGTACTTC. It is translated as CSVGTGLAAGGFYEQYF.

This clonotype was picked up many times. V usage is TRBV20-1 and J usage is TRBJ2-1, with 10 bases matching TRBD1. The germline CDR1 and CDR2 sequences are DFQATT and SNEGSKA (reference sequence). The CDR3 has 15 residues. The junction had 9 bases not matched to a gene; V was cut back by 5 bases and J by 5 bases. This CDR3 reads CSAHKPGQGNNEQFF. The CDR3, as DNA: TGCAGTGCTCACAAACCGGGACAGGGGAACAATGAGCAGTTCTTC.

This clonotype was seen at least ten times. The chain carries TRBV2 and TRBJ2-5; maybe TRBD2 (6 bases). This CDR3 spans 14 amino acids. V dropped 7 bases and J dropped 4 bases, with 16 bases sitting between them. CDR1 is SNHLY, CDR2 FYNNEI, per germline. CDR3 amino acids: CASKTGVTVETQYF. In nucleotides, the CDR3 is TGTGCCAGCAAAACGGGAGTAACGGTAGAGACCCAGTACTTC.